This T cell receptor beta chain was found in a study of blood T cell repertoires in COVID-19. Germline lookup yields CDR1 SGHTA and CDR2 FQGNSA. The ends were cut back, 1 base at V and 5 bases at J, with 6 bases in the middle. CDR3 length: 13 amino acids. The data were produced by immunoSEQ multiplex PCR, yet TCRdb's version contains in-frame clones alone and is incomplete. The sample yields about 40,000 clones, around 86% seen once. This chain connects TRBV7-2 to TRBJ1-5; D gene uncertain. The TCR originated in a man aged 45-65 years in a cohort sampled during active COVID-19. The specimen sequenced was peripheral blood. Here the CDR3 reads CASSLGRDQPQHF. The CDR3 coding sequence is TGTGCCAGCAGCTTAGGCCGGGATCAGCCCCAGCATTTT.